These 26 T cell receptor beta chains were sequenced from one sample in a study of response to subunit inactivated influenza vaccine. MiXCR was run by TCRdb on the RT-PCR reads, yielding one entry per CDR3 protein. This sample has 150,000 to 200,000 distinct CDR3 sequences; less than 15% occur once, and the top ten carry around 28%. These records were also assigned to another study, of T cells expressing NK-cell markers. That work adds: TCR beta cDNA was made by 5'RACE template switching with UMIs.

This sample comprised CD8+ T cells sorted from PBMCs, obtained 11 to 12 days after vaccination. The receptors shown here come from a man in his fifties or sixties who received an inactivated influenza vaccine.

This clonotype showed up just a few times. For the CDR3, the DNA is TGTGCCAGCAGCCAGACTCTACAGGGGTACACTGAAGCTTTCTTT. Amino acid sequence: CASSQTLQGYTEAFF. This sequence joins TRBV7-6 and TRBJ1-1; TRBD1 aligns across 7 bases. The V and J ends lost 5 bases and 3 bases, in that order; junction bases with no gene match: 9. The CDR3 runs 15 residues. Germline CDR1 is SGHVS and CDR2 is FNYEAQ. Full variable domain (missing parts from reference TRBV7-6 and TRBJ1-1): GAGVSQSPRYKVTKRGQDVALRCDPISGHVSLYWYRQALGQGPEFLTYFNYEAQQDKSGLPNDRFSAERPEGSISTLTIQRTEQRDSAMYRCASSQTLQGYTEAFFGQGTRLTVV.

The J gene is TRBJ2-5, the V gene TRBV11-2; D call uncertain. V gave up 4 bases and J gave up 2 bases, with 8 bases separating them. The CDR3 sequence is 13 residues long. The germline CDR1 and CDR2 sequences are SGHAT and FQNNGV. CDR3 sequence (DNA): TGTGCCAGCAGCTCCTTCTTACAAGAGACCCAGTACTTC. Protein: CASSSFLQETQYF.

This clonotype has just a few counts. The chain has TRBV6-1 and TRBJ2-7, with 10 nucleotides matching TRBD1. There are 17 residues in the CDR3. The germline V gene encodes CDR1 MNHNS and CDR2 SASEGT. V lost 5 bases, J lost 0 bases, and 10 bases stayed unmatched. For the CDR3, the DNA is TGTGCCAGCAGTCCCCGGGGACAGGGGTCGTACTCCTACGAGCAGTACTTC. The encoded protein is CASSPRGQGSYSYEQYF.

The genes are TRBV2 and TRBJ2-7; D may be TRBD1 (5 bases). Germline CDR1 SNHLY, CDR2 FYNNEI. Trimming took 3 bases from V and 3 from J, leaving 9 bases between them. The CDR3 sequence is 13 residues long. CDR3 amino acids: CASSEARVYEQYF. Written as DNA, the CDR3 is TGTGCCAGCAGTGAGGCCAGGGTCTACGAGCAGTACTTC.

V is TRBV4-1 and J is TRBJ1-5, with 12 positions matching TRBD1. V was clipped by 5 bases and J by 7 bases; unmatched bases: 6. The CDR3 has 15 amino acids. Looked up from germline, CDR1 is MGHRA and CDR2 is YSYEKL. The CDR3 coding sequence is TGCGCCAGCAGCTATGGGACAGGGGGCGGGCAGCCCCAGCATTTT. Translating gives CASSYGTGGGQPQHF.

The CDR3 DNA reads TGTGCCAGCAGCTTGGTGGAGACCAGGAATGAGCAGTTCTTC. This sequence encodes CASSLVETRNEQFF. The chain couples TRBV5-6 to TRBJ2-1; no clear D. Germline loops: CDR1 SGHDT, CDR2 YYEEEE. With 0 bases removed from V and 7 bases from J, the gap between germline ends came to 11 bases. The CDR3 runs to 14 residues.

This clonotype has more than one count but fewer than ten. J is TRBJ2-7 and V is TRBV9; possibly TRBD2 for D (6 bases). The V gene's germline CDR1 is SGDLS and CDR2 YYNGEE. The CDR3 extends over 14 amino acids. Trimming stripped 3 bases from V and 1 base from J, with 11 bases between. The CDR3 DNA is TGTGCCAGCAGCGCAGGGACTCCTTCCTACGAGCAGTACTTC. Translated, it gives CASSAGTPSYEQYF. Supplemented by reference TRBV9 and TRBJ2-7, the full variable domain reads DSGVTQTPKHLITATGQRVTLRCSPRSGDLSVYWYQQSLDQGLQFLIQYYNGEERAKGNILERFSAQQFPDLHSELNLSSLELGDSALYFCASSAGTPSYEQYFGPGTRLTVT.

The CDR3, as DNA: TGTGCCAGCAGTTACTCTAGGACAGGGATAGACGAGCAGTACTTC. Encoded protein: CASSYSRTGIDEQYF. The V and J genes are TRBV6-2 or TRBV6-3 and TRBJ2-7, with 8 bases that match TRBD1. This CDR3 has 15 amino acids. Germline-derived CDR1 and CDR2 are MNHEY and SVGEGT. V lost 0 bases and J lost 5; bases outside the gene matches: 6.

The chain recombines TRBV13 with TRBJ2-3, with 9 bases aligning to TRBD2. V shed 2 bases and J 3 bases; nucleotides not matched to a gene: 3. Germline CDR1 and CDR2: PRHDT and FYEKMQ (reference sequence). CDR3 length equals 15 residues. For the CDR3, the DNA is TGTGCCAGCAGCTTACTAGCGGGGAGAACAGATACGCAGTATTTT. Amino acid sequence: CASSLLAGRTDTQYF. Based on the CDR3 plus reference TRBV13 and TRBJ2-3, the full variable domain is AAGVIQSPRHLIKEKRETATLKCYPIPRHDTVYWYQQGPGQDPQFLISFYEKMQSDKGSIPDRFSAQQFSDYHSELNMSSLELGDSALYFCASSLLAGRTDTQYFGPGTRLTVL.

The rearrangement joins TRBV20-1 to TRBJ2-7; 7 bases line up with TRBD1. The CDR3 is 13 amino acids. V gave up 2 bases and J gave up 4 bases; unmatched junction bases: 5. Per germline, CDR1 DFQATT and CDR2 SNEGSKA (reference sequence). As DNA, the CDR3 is TGCAGTGCTAGATCGACAGGGTTTTACGAGCAGTACTTC. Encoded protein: CSARSTGFYEQYF.

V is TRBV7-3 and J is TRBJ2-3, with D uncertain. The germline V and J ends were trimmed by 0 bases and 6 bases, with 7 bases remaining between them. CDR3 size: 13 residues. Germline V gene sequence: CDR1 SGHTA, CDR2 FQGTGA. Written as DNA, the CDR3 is TGTGCCAGCAGCTTAACGCGGTTGGATACGCAGTATTTT. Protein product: CASSLTRLDTQYF.

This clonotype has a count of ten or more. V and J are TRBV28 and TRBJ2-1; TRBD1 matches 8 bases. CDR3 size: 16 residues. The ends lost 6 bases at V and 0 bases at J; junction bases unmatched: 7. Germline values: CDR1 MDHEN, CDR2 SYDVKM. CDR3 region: CASSSTGASSYNEQFF. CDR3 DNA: TGTGCCAGCAGCTCGACAGGGGCCAGCTCCTACAATGAGCAGTTCTTC.

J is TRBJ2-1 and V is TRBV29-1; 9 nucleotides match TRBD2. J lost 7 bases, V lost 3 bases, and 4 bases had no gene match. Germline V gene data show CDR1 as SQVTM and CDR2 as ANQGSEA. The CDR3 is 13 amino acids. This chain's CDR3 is CSVERLAANEQFF. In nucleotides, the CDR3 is TGCAGCGTTGAGAGACTAGCGGCTAATGAGCAGTTCTTC.

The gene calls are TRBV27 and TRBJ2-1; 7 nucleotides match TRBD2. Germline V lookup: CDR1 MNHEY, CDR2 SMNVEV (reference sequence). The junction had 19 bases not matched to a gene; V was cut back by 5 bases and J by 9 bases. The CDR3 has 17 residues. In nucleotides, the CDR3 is TGTGCCAGCAGTCCGCATAGGGCGGGAGCTTTAGTCGGTGAGCAGTTCTTC. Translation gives CASSPHRAGALVGEQFF.

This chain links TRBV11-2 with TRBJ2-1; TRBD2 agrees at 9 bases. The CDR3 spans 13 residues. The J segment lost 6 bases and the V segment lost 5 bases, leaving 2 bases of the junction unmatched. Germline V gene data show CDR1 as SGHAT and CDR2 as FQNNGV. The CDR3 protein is CASSAGGVNEQFF. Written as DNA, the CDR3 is TGTGCCAGCAGCGCGGGGGGGGTCAATGAGCAGTTCTTC.

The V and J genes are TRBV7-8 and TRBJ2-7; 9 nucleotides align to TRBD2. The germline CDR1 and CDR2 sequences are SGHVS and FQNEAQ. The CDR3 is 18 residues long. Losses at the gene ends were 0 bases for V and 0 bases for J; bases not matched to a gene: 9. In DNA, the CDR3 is TGTGCCAGCAGCTTAGCGTATGTTCCTAGCGGGGACTCCTACGAGCAGTACTTC. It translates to CASSLAYVPSGDSYEQYF.

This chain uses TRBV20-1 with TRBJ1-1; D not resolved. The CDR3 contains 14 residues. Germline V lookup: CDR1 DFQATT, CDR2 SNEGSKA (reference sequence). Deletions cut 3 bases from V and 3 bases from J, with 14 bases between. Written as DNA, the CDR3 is TGCAGTGCTAGCCCTAGCGATTCTTACACTGAAGCTTTCTTT. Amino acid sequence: CSASPSDSYTEAFF.

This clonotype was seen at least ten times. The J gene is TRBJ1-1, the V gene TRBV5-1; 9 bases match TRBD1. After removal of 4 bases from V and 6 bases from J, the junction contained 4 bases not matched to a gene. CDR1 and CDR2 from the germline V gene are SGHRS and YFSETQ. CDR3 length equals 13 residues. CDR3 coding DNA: TGCGCCAGCAGCACCGGGACAGGGCCTGAAGCTTTCTTT. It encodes CASSTGTGPEAFF.

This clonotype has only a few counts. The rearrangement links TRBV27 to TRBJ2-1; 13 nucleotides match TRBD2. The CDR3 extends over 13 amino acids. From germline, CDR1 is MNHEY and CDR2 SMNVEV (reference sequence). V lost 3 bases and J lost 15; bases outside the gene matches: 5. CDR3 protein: CASSFSTSGRPFF. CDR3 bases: TGTGCCAGCAGTTTTTCGACTAGCGGGAGGCCGTTCTTC.

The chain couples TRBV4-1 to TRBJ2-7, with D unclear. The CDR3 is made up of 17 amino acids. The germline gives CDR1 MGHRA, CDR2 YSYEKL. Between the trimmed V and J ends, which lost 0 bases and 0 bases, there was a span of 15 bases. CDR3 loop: CASSQDIIQNPSYEQYF. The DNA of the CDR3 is TGCGCCAGCAGCCAAGATATTATTCAGAATCCCTCCTACGAGCAGTACTTC.

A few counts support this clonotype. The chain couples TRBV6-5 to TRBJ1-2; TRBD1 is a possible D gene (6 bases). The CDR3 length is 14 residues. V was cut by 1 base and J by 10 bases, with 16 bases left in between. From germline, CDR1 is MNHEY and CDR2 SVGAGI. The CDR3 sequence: CASSYLTGGQNYTF. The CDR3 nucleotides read TGTGCCAGCAGTTACTTGACAGGCGGACAGAACTACACCTTC.

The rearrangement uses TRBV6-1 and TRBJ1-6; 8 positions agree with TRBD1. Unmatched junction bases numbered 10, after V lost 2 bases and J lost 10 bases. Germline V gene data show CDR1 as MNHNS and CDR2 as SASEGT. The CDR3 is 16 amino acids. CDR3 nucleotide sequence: TGTGCCAGCAGTGAACCGGGACAGGAGGCAGGATCACCCCTCCACTTT. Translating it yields CASSEPGQEAGSPLHF.

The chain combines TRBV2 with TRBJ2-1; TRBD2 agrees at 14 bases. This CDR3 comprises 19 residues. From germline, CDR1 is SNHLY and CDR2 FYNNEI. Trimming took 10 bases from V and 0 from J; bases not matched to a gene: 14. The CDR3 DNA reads TGTGCCAAGTCCTTGGGACTAGCGGGGGCGAAGGGCTCCTACAATGAGCAGTTCTTC. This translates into CAKSLGLAGAKGSYNEQFF. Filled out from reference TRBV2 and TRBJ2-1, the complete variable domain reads EPEVTQTPSHQVTQMGQEVILRCVPISNHLYFYWYRQILGQKVEFLVSFYNNEISEKSEIFDDQFSVERPDGSNFTLKIRSTKLEDSAMYFCAKSLGLAGAKGSYNEQFFGPGTRLTVL.

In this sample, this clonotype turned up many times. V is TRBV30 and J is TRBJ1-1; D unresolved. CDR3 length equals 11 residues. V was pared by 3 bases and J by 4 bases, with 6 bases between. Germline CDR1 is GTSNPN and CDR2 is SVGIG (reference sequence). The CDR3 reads CAWSWGTEAFF. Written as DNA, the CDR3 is TGTGCCTGGAGCTGGGGCACTGAAGCTTTCTTT.

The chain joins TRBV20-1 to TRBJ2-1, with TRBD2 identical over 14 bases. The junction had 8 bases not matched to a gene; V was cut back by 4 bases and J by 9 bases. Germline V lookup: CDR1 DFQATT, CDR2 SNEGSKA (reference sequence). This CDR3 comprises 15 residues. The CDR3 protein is CSAKGLAGDSLEQFF. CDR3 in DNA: TGCAGTGCTAAGGGACTAGCGGGAGATAGTCTTGAGCAGTTCTTC.

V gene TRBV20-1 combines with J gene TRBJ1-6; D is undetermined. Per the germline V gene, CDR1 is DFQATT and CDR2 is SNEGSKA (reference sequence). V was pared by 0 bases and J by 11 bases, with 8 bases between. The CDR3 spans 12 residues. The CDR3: CSARERAPPLHF. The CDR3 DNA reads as TGCAGTGCTAGAGAAAGGGCTCCACCCCTCCACTTT.